The 7 T cell receptor beta chains below all came from one sample that was sequenced in a study of vaccination and CD4 T cells after COVID-19. Treatment described: roughly 10-day PBMC culture with coronavirus spike peptide pools or control peptides (ViraFEST assay). No cognate antigen is known for these TCRs. Once obtained from cultured CD4+ T cells, the DNA was sequenced using the Oncomine TCR Beta short-read assay. Each CDR3 protein gets one entry after TCRdb re-called the PCR reads with MiXCR. The data contain some 22,000 distinct CDR3 sequences, roughly 60% of them seen just once; the ten biggest clones take up around 23%. The source material was CD4+ T cells from blood, cultured in vitro, sampled before SARS-CoV-2 vaccination. Receptor source: a human donor who received a COVID-19 vaccine.

The V and J genes are TRBV7-9 and TRBJ1-3, with no clear D. Trimming took off 2 bases at V and 0 bases at J, with 8 bases between the two ends. Germline values: CDR1 SEHNR, CDR2 FQNEAQ (reference sequence). The CDR3 runs 15 residues. DNA of the CDR3: TGTGCCAGCAGCTTAATACAGAGCTCTGGAAACACCATATATTTT. Translation: CASSLIQSSGNTIYF.

The chain couples TRBV6-1 to TRBJ1-5, with D possibly being TRBD1 (6 bases). CDR1 and CDR2 from the germline V gene are MNHNS and SASEGT. The V end lost 6 bases, the J end lost 6 bases, and 12 bases lay between the germline ends. This CDR3 has 13 amino acids. The CDR3 DNA follows: TGTGCCAGCAGAACAGGGATGAGTCAGCCCCAGCATTTT. It encodes CASRTGMSQPQHF.

The DNA of the CDR3 is TGTGCCACCGTGGGGCAGGAAGATTTTGATACGCAGTATTTT. Amino acids: CATVGQEDFDTQYF. The chain couples TRBV24-1 to TRBJ2-3, with D possibly being TRBD1 (5 bases). There are 14 residues in the CDR3. The germline CDR1 and CDR2 sequences are KGHDR and SFDVKD. V lost 9 bases to trimming and J lost 6 bases, with 18 bases between them.

The chain combines TRBV30 with TRBJ1-2; D gene uncertain. Per germline, CDR1 GTSNPN and CDR2 SVGIG (reference sequence). The CDR3 runs to 12 residues. V lost 2 bases to trimming and J lost 7 bases, with 11 bases between them. In DNA form, the CDR3 reads TGTGCCTGGAGTAAGAAACAAGGTGGCTACACCTTC. Amino acid sequence: CAWSKKQGGYTF.

The V call is TRBV12-3 or TRBV12-4, the J call TRBJ2-7, with 9 nucleotides matching TRBD1. The CDR3 extends over 17 amino acids. With 5 bases clipped from V and 3 bases from J, the junction kept 14 bases outside the gene matches. For the CDR3, the DNA is TGTGCCAGCAGTGTTGCGGGACAGGGACGACTAATCTACGAGCAGTACTTC. Translation gives CASSVAGQGRLIYEQYF.

The chain uses TRBV20-1 and TRBJ2-3; 10 nucleotides agree with TRBD2. CDR3 length: 14 residues. The germline V gene has CDR1 DFQATT and CDR2 SNEGSKA (reference sequence). V trimming: 2 bases; J trimming: 1 base; junction bases outside the gene matches: 0. For the CDR3, the DNA is TGCAGTGCTAGAACTAGCGGGGGCACAGATACGCAGTATTTT. This codes for CSARTSGGTDTQYF.

The chain employs TRBV20-1 and TRBJ2-7; D might be TRBD1 (6 bases). Trimming pared 4 bases from V and 3 bases from J, leaving 16 bases between. This CDR3 comprises 14 residues. From germline, CDR1 is DFQATT and CDR2 SNEGSKA (reference sequence). This CDR3 reads CSAINPGVDYEQYF. The CDR3 nucleotides are TGCAGTGCTATAAACCCAGGGGTCGACTACGAGCAGTACTTC.